Listed below are T cell receptor beta chains from one sample, sequenced in a study of CD8+ T cells in alopecia areata. TCRdb's copy holds only in-frame clones and misses some; the assay was immunoSEQ multiplex PCR. The data contain 150,000 to 200,000 clones, less than 65% of them singletons. This specimen consisted of CD4+ T cells sorted from blood, obtained at week 24, from a patient treated with tofacitinib. The receptors originated from a human donor with alopecia areata. The CDR3 runs from the conserved cysteine through the conserved F or W. Each record gives: D gene, V gene, clone size, CDR3 length, J gene, CDR3 DNA, CDR3 protein. D genes are given only for firm matches. Expanded clones get a size class; other rows say once, few or many, or leave the size out.

>TRBD1|TRBV29-1|once|13|TRBJ1-1
TGCAGCATAGGACAGGGGGGAAACACTGAAGCTTTCTTT
CSIGQGGNTEAFF
>NA|TRBV27|once|13|TRBJ2-7
TGTGCCAGCAGTTTATCGGGGACGGGCGAGCAGTACTTC
CASSLSGTGEQYF
>TRBD1|TRBV4-2|few|16|TRBJ1-2
TGTGCCAGCAGCCAAGACCCAGCGGACAGGGGCTATGGCTACACCTTC
CASSQDPADRGYGYTF
>NA|TRBV2|few|12|TRBJ1-5
TGTGCCAGCAGTGTTAGCACTCAGCCCCAGCATTTT
CASSVSTQPQHF
>TRBD1|TRBV25-1|NA|15|TRBJ1-2
TGTGCCAGCAGTGACCGACAGGGGGCAAGGGATGGCTACACCTTC
CASSDRQGARDGYTF
>NA|TRBV21-1|few|15|TRBJ2-7
TGTGCCAGCACCACGGGACTACCGACCATCTACGAGCAGTACTTC
CASTTGLPTIYEQYF
>TRBD1|TRBV29-1|NA|14|TRBJ1-1
TGCAGCGTCTCCCCCTTACAGGGGGCGGCGAAAGCTTTCTTT
CSVSPLQGAAKAFF
>NA|TRBV5-1|NA|13|TRBJ1-1
TGCGCCAGCAGCTTGGTGTTGAACACTGAAGCTTTCTTT
CASSLVLNTEAFF
>NA|TRBV30|once|13|TRBJ2-5
TGTGCCTGGAGTGTAGGTCTTCAAGAGACCCAGTACTTC
CAWSVGLQETQYF
>NA|TRBV19|few|11|TRBJ2-5
TGTGCCACCGCCGGGGTGGAGACCCAGTACTTC
CATAGVETQYF
>NA|TRBV6-6|few|14|TRBJ1-5
TGTGCCAGCAGTTTACAGGAGATAAATCAGCCCCAGCATTTT
CASSLQEINQPQHF
>NA|TRBV29-1|NA|14|TRBJ2-2
TGCAGCGTCTACCGCACCGGGTCGGCCGGGGAGCTGTTTTTT
CSVYRTGSAGELFF
>NA|TRBV15|NA|14|TRBJ1-1
TGTGCCACCAGCAGAGAGAGGGGGAACACTGAAGCTTTCTTT
CATSRERGNTEAFF
>TRBD1|TRBV29-1|NA|15|TRBJ1-1
TGCAGCTCATCGGGGACAGGGGGGTCGAACACTGAAGCTTTCTTT
CSSSGTGGSNTEAFF
>NA|TRBV30|NA|14|TRBJ1-1
TGTGCCTGGGGACGGACGTTAGGGGGAACTGAAGCTTTCTTT
CAWGRTLGGTEAFF
>NA|TRBV10-3|many|16|TRBJ2-1
TGTGCCATCAGATCAACTGCGGACTGGTCCCACAATGAGCAGTTCTTC
CAIRSTADWSHNEQFF
>NA|TRBV6-5|few|12|TRBJ1-1
TGTGCCAGCAGCAATCGCTACACTGAAGCTTTCTTT
CASSNRYTEAFF
>TRBD2|TRBV6-5|NA|15|TRBJ2-2
TGTGCCTGCAGCGGACTAGCGGGGGTGGTCGGGGAGCTGTTTTTT
CACSGLAGVVGELFF
>NA|TRBV30|NA|12|TRBJ1-1
TGTGCCTGGAGCCCCTGGGCAGGTCAAGCTTTCTTT
CAWSPWAGQAFF
>NA|TRBV30|NA|15|TRBJ1-5
TGTGCCTGGAGTGTAAAGGCAGGGATCAATCAGCCCCAGCATTTT
CAWSVKAGINQPQHF
>NA|TRBV25-1|NA|14|TRBJ1-2
TGTGCCAGCAGTGAATTAGGGGCGGTCTATGGCTACACCTTC
CASSELGAVYGYTF
>TRBD2|TRBV2|NA|15|TRBJ2-1
TGTGCCAGCAGGGAAGGACTAGCGGGGACCAATGAGCAGTTCTTC
CASREGLAGTNEQFF
>NA|TRBV7-9|NA|15|TRBJ2-7
TGTGCCAGCAGCCCAGAGGATAGGGGGGCCTACGAGCAGTACTTC
CASSPEDRGAYEQYF
>NA|TRBV29-1|NA|14|TRBJ1-2
TGCAGCGTTCGTGGTTCCTCGGCTAACTATGGCTACACCTTC
CSVRGSSANYGYTF
>NA|TRBV6-5|NA|14|TRBJ2-7
TGTGCCAGCAGAAATGCGGGTACCGCCTACGAGCAGTACTTC
CASRNAGTAYEQYF
>NA|TRBV29-1|once|12|TRBJ1-2
TGCAGCGTTGGCAGGGAAGGCTATGGCTACACCTTC
CSVGREGYGYTF
>NA|TRBV29-1|NA|13|TRBJ2-3
TGCAGCCTACCTAGTGAAAGCACAGATACGCAGTATTTT
CSLPSESTDTQYF
>NA|TRBV10-3|NA|14|TRBJ2-2
TGTGCCACCCACGTGGGGGGGAACACCGGGGAGCTGTTTTTT
CATHVGGNTGELFF
>NA|TRBV6-5|few|14|TRBJ1-2
TGTGCCAGCAGTTCGGATGACAGACTGCCTGGCTACACCTTC
CASSSDDRLPGYTF
>TRBD1|TRBV2|NA|15|TRBJ1-6
TGTGCCAGCAGTGAAACACAGGGGACTGGTTCACCCCTCCACTTT
CASSETQGTGSPLHF
>TRBD2|TRBV5-4|NA|19|TRBJ2-3
TGTGCCAGCAGCCCGCTTGGGGGACTAGCGGGGGGGCCCACAGATACGCAGTATTTT
CASSPLGGLAGGPTDTQYF
>NA|TRBV25-1|NA|15|TRBJ2-7
TGTGCCAGCATAGGGGATTGTATGAAGTCCTACGAGCAGTACTTC
CASIGDCMKSYEQYF
>NA|TRBV29-1|NA|11|TRBJ2-1
TGCAGCGTTGACACCGACAATGAGCAGTTCTTC
CSVDTDNEQFF
>NA|TRBV7-2|NA|12|TRBJ1-2
TGTGCCAGCAGCTTGAATAGGCGAGGCTACACCTTC
CASSLNRRGYTF
>NA|TRBV9|NA|15|TRBJ2-4
TGTGCCAGCAGCGTAGGAGGGGAAGCCAAAAACATTCAGTACTTC
CASSVGGEAKNIQYF
>NA|TRBV21-1|NA|15|TRBJ2-7
TGTGCCAGCAGCAAAGACCTGGACAGACACAACGAGCAGTACTTC
CASSKDLDRHNEQYF
>TRBD2|TRBV4-3|NA|19|TRBJ2-7
TGCGCCAGCAGCCAAGATGTCGGACTAGCGGGGGCCAGCTCCTACGAGCAGTACTTC
CASSQDVGLAGASSYEQYF
>NA|TRBV30|NA|14|TRBJ1-4
TGTGCCTGTTCCGTCGACAGCGTTAATGAAAAACTGTTTTTT
CACSVDSVNEKLFF
>NA|TRBV29-1|NA|14|TRBJ1-1
TGCAGCGTTGCCCCGGGGCCCATGAACACTGAAGCTTTCTTT
CSVAPGPMNTEAFF
>NA|TRBV29-1|NA|11|TRBJ1-4
TGCAGCGTACTGGGTCGGGAAAAACTGTTTTTT
CSVLGREKLFF
>TRBD2|TRBV7-6|NA|16|TRBJ2-1
TGTGCCAGCAGCTTAGTCCCTAGCGGGGGTAGCAATGAGCAGTTCTTC
CASSLVPSGGSNEQFF
>NA|TRBV19|few|13|TRBJ1-2
TGTGCCAGTAGTATACAGGACCACTATGGCTACACCTTC
CASSIQDHYGYTF
>NA|TRBV4-1|once|14|TRBJ1-6
TGCGCCAGCAGCCAACGGGTTTGGGATTCACCCCTCCACTTT
CASSQRVWDSPLHF
>NA|TRBV10-1|NA|12|TRBJ2-2
TGCGCCAGCAGTGGGGGTTCCGGGGAGCTGTTTTTT
CASSGGSGELFF
>NA|TRBV2|once|14|TRBJ1-1
TGTGCCAGCAGGCCTGACAGATTAAACACTGAAGCTTTCTTT
CASRPDRLNTEAFF
>NA|TRBV7-2|NA|13|TRBJ1-2
TGTGCCAGCACCCCGCCGGGCGTCTATGGCTACACCTTC
CASTPPGVYGYTF
>TRBD2|TRBV29-1|NA|16|TRBJ2-3
TGCAGCGTTGAATTTGGGACTAGCGGGGGCACAGATACGCAGTATTTT
CSVEFGTSGGTDTQYF
>NA|TRBV7-3|NA|15|TRBJ2-6
TGTGCCAGCAGCCCACAGGGTTCTGGGGCCAACGTCCTGACTTTC
CASSPQGSGANVLTF
>NA|TRBV29-1|NA|12|TRBJ1-2
TGCAGCGTTGGCGGAGGTTTAGATGGCTACACCTTC
CSVGGGLDGYTF
>NA|TRBV27|NA|15|TRBJ1-6
TGTGCCAGCAGTTACAGGTCAGGAACGAATTCACCCCTCCACTTT
CASSYRSGTNSPLHF
>NA|TRBV11-2|NA|14|TRBJ2-7
TGTGCCAGCAGCTTAGATCTCCCATCCTACGAGCAGTACTTC
CASSLDLPSYEQYF
>TRBD1|TRBV7-9|many|18|TRBJ1-2
TGTGCCAGCAGCCGCGGCCTTAGTACGGACAGGGCTAACTATGGCTACACCTTC
CASSRGLSTDRANYGYTF